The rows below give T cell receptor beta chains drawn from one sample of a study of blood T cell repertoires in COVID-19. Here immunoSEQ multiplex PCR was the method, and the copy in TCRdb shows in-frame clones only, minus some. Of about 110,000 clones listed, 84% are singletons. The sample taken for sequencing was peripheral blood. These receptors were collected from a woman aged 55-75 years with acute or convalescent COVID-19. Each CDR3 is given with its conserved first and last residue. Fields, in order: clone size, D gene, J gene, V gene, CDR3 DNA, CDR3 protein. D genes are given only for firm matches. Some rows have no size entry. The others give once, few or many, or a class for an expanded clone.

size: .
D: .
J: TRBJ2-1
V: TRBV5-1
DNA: TGCGCCAGCAGCTTGGCGGCGGGACTGGGGCATGAGCAGTTCTTC
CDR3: CASSLAAGLGHEQFF

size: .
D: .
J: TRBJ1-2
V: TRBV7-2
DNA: TGTGCCAGCAGCTTAAGGGGCGTGGCAGGGGACTATGGCTACACCTTC
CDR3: CASSLRGVAGDYGYTF

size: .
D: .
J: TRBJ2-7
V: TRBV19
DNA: TGTGCCAGTAGTATCAGCCTTATGGTAAGAGGGCAGTACTTC
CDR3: CASSISLMVRGQYF

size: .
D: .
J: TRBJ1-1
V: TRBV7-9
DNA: TGTGCCAGCAGCGCGGGGGCGGAGGGAAGTAGAGCTTTCTTT
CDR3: CASSAGAEGSRAFF

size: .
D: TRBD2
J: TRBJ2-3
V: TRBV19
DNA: TGTGCCAGTAGTACCAACTACGTGAGCGGGAGGTCAAATACGCAGTATTTT
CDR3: CASSTNYVSGRSNTQYF

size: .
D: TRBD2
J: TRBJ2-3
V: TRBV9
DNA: TGTGCCAGCAGCGCCCTAACTAGCGAACGTCACACAGATACGCAGTATTTT
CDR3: CASSALTSERHTDTQYF

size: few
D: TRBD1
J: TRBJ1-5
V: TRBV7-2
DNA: TGTGCCAGCAGCCTGGCAGGGGGGCCCAATCAGCCCCAGCATTTT
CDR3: CASSLAGGPNQPQHF

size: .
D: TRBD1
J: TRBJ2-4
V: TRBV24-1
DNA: TGTGCCACCAGTGATTCCCGACAGGGTAAAAACATTCAGTACTTC
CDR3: CATSDSRQGKNIQYF

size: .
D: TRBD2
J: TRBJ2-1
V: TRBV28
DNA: TGTGCCAGCAGCCCTTCTAGCGGGAGGGGCTATGAGCAGTTCTTC
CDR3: CASSPSSGRGYEQFF

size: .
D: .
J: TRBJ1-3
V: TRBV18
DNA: TGTGCCAGCTCACCCTTCGGGGGTCACGGGTCTGGAAACACCATATATTTT
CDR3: CASSPFGGHGSGNTIYF

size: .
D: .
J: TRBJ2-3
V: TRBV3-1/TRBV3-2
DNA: TGTGCCAGCAGCGCGGGACCTAGCACAGATACGCAGTATTTT
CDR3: CASSAGPSTDTQYF

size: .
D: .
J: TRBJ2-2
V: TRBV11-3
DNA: TGTGCCAGCAGCTTACTTAGCGTTGGCACCGGGGAGCTGTTTTTT
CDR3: CASSLLSVGTGELFF

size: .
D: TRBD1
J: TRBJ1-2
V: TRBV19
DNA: TGTGCCAGTAGTATCCCTCTCGGACAGGGCCGGTATGGCTACACCTTC
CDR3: CASSIPLGQGRYGYTF

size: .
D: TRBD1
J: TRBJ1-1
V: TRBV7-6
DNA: TGTGCCAGCAGCCCTACAGGGGTTGGTACTGAAGCTTTCTTT
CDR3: CASSPTGVGTEAFF

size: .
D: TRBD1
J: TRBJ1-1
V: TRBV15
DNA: TGTGCCACCAGCAGATGGGACAGGGAGAACACTGAAGCTTTCTTT
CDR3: CATSRWDRENTEAFF

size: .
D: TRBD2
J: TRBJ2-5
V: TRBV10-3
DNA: TGTGCCACCGACACTAGCGGGGGGAGGGAGACCCAGTACTTC
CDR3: CATDTSGGRETQYF

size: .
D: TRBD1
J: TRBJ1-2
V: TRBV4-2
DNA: TGTGCCAGCAGCCACCCCGGGACAGACCTCGCCAACTATGGCTACACCTTC
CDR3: CASSHPGTDLANYGYTF

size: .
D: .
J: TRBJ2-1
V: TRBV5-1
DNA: TGCGCCAGCAGCTTGGATCAGGGCACCTCCACCTACAATGAGCAGTTCTTC
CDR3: CASSLDQGTSTYNEQFF

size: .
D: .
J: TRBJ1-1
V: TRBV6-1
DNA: TGTGCCAGCAGTGAATCCGATGGGCTTGAAGCTTTCTTT
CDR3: CASSESDGLEAFF

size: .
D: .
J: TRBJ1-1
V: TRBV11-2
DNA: TGTGCCAGCAGCCTATCGTCCGGACTTGAAGCTTTCTTT
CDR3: CASSLSSGLEAFF

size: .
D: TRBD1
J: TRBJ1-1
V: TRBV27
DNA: TGTGCCAGCAGTGCAAACAGGGGGCTGGAAGCTTTCTTT
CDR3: CASSANRGLEAFF

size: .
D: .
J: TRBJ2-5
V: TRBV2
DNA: TGTGCCAGCAGTGAAGCACGATTTCGGGCAGGACTGGAGAGAGAGACCCAGTACTTC
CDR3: CASSEARFRAGLERETQYF

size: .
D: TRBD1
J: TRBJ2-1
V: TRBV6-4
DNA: TGTGCCAGCAGTGACTCGGGACACGAGACAGGGAGATGGGATGAGCAGTTCTTC
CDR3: CASSDSGHETGRWDEQFF

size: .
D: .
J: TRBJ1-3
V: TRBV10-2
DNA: TGCGCCAGCAGTGAGATGAGAGCCTCTGGAAACACCATATATTTT
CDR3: CASSEMRASGNTIYF

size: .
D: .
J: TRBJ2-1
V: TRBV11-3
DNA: TGTGCCAGCAGCACTGGGCCCTACAATGAGCAGTTCTTC
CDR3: CASSTGPYNEQFF

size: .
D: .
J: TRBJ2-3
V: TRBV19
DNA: TGTGCCAGTAGGGTGGCCTCTCCCGCAGATACGCAGTATTTT
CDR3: CASRVASPADTQYF

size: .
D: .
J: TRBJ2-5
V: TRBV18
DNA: TGTGCCAGCTCACCACCGTCTGGGGCAGAGACCCAGTACTTC
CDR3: CASSPPSGAETQYF

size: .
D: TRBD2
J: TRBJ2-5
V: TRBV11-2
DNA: TGTGCCAGCGACTCTTCGACTAGCGGAGGGGGGACCCAGTACTTC
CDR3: CASDSSTSGGGTQYF

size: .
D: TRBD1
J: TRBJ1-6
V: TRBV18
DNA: TGTGCCAGCTCACAACGGGGACAGGGGTTGGATTCACCCCTCCACTTT
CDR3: CASSQRGQGLDSPLHF

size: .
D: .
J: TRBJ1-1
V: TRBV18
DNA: TGTGCCAGCTCACCAAGTGTAGGGGACACTGAAGCTTTCTTT
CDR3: CASSPSVGDTEAFF

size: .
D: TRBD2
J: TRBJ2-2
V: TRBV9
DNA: TGTGCCAGCAGCGCGACTAGCGGGGGCGACGGGGAGCTGTTTTTT
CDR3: CASSATSGGDGELFF

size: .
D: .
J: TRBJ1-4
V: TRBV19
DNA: TGTGCCAGTAGTACCCACAGGACGCAGTCGGAAAAACTGTTTTTT
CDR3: CASSTHRTQSEKLFF

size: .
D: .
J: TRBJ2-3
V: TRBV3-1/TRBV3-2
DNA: TGTGCCAGCAGCCAAGATCTCGGGTCCCCAGATACGCAGTATTTT
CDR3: CASSQDLGSPDTQYF

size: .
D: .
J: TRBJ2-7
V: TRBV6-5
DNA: TGTGCCAGCAGTTACCAGGGGCGTCCAAACTCCTACGAGCAGTACTTC
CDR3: CASSYQGRPNSYEQYF

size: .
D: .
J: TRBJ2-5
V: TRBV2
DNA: TGTGCCAGCAGTGAAATAGCGGCGGAGACCCAGTACTTC
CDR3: CASSEIAAETQYF